The 26 T cell receptor beta chains given below trace back to one sample, sequenced in a study of cytotoxic CD8 clonotypes in ibrutinib-treated CLL. Only in-frame clones appear in the TCRdb table, and some are missing; sequencing was by immunoSEQ multiplex PCR. The profile shows fewer than 200,000 clones, approximately 80% of them singletons. The sequenced sample was PBMCs, obtained after 24 months of ibrutinib treatment. Source of these receptors: a human donor with chronic lymphocytic leukemia.

V usage is TRBV6-5 and J usage is TRBJ1-2; D perhaps matches TRBD1 (6 bases). This CDR3 has 15 amino acids. The ends were cut back, 2 bases at V and 1 base at J, with 11 bases in the middle. The germline gives CDR1 MNHEY, CDR2 SVGAGI. The CDR3 region has the DNA TGTGCCAGCAGTTACCAGACAGGAAATAACTATGGCTACACCTTC. Translating it yields CASSYQTGNNYGYTF.

This clone has only a few counts. V usage is TRBV10-1 and J usage is TRBJ1-1; no clear D gene. V was trimmed by 6 bases and J by 0 bases, leaving 11 bases between them. This CDR3 has 14 amino acids. Germline assignment: CDR1 WNHNN and CDR2 SYGVQD (reference sequence). The CDR3 region is CASSPGRLNTEAFF. Written as DNA, the CDR3 is TGCGCCAGCAGCCCCGGACGGTTGAACACTGAAGCTTTCTTT.

The chain joins TRBV28 to TRBJ1-4; no clear D. CDR1 MDHEN and CDR2 SYDVKM come from the germline V gene. This CDR3 has 12 amino acids. Trimming removed 6 bases at V and 5 bases at J, with 7 bases between. The CDR3: CASSRSNEKLFF. In DNA form, the CDR3 reads TGTGCCAGCAGCCGGAGCAATGAAAAACTGTTTTTT.

The CDR3 sequence: CASSLDGRGYEQYF. The CDR3 region has the DNA TGTGCCAGCAGCTTAGACGGCAGGGGTTACGAGCAGTACTTC. This sequence joins TRBV7-2 and TRBJ2-7, with D perhaps matching TRBD1 (6 bases). The length of the CDR3 is 14 residues. CDR1 is SGHTA, CDR2 FQGNSA, per germline. The V gene lost 1 base and the J gene lost 4 bases, with 11 bases spanning the gap.

This CDR3 reads CASSLFRGMDGYTF. CDR3 sequence (DNA): TGTGCCAGCAGCTTATTTCGGGGGATGGATGGCTACACCTTC. V gene TRBV7-2 combines with J gene TRBJ1-2; possible D gene TRBD1, 5 bases. Trimming removed 2 bases from V and 6 bases from J, with 13 bases in between. The CDR3 loop spans 14 amino acids. Germline CDR1 SGHTA, CDR2 FQGNSA. Looking up the rest from reference TRBV7-2 and TRBJ1-2 gives the full variable domain: GAGVSQSPSNKVTEKGKDVELRCDPISGHTALYWYRQSLGQGLEFLIYFQGNSAPDKSGLPSDRFSAERTGGSVSTLTIQRTQQEDSAVYLCASSLFRGMDGYTFGSGTRLTVV.

The CDR3 sequence is CASSSYDHIQYF. The CDR3 DNA reads TGTGCCAGCAGCTCATACGACCACATTCAGTACTTC. The chain joins TRBV5-4 to TRBJ2-4; D gene uncertain. Trimming left V 3 bases short and J 8 bases short, with 9 bases between. This CDR3 has 12 residues. The germline V gene has CDR1 SGHNT and CDR2 YYREEE (reference sequence).

The V gene is TRBV7-8, the J gene TRBJ2-1; 11 nucleotides match TRBD2. V dropped 3 bases and J dropped 9; count of bases not matched to a gene: 4. The germline V gene has CDR1 SGHVS and CDR2 FQNEAQ. The CDR3 is made up of 14 amino acids. The DNA of the CDR3 is TGTGCCAGCAGCTTCGGACTAGCGGGCGGTGAGCAGTTCTTC. Residues: CASSFGLAGGEQFF.

The chain employs TRBV6-1 and TRBJ1-1; D uncertain. V was shortened by 3 bases and J by 0 bases, with 14 bases between the two germline ends. Germline CDR1 and CDR2: MNHNS and SASEGT. The CDR3 contains 16 residues. CDR3 in DNA: TGTGCCAGCAGTGAGGCTCGGAGGACCCTGAACACTGAAGCTTTCTTT. Protein product: CASSEARRTLNTEAFF.

In this sample, this clone turned up once. The rearrangement uses TRBV7-8 and TRBJ1-3; D not resolved. The V end lost 4 bases, the J end lost 3 bases, and 19 bases lay between the germline ends. The CDR3 has 17 amino acids. Germline assignment: CDR1 SGHVS and CDR2 FQNEAQ. The CDR3, as DNA: TGTGCCAGCAGCTATCAGGCGCCTCCCAGGAGTGGAAACACCATATATTTT. Its translation is CASSYQAPPRSGNTIYF.

V usage is TRBV28 and J usage is TRBJ1-2; D remains ambiguous. Per germline, CDR1 MDHEN and CDR2 SYDVKM. V was trimmed by 6 bases and J by 8 bases, leaving 13 bases between them. The CDR3 has 12 amino acids. The CDR3 protein is CASSRDALGYTF. The CDR3, as DNA: TGTGCCAGCAGCCGGGATGCTTTAGGCTACACCTTC.

The rearrangement uses TRBV9 and TRBJ1-4; 7 nucleotides agree with TRBD1. V shed 0 bases and J 7 bases; nucleotides not matched to a gene: 6. Germline V CDR1 and CDR2: SGDLS, YYNGEE. The CDR3 is made up of 15 amino acids. CDR3 loop: CASSVGWDSGEKLFF. The CDR3 bases are TGTGCCAGCAGCGTAGGATGGGACAGTGGTGAAAAACTGTTTTTT. The entire variable domain, with the rest obtained from reference TRBV9 and TRBJ1-4, is as follows: DSGVTQTPKHLITATGQRVTLRCSPRSGDLSVYWYQQSLDQGLQFLIQYYNGEERAKGNILERFSAQQFPDLHSELNLSSLELGDSALYFCASSVGWDSGEKLFFGSGTQLSVL.

The V and J genes are TRBV6-1 and TRBJ1-5; TRBD1 aligns across 7 bases. CDR1 and CDR2 from the germline V gene are MNHNS and SASEGT. The CDR3 is 13 residues long. The junction had 0 bases not matched to a gene; V was cut back by 6 bases and J by 1 base. The CDR3 nucleotides read TGTGCCAGCAGGACAGGGAGCAATCAGCCCCAGCATTTT. This translates into CASRTGSNQPQHF.

The table lists this clone with a few counts. The chain uses TRBV6-6 and TRBJ2-7, with D perhaps TRBD2 (5 bases). CDR1 and CDR2 (germline): MNHNY, SVGAGI (reference sequence). The CDR3 contains 16 residues. Trimming shortened V by 6 bases and J by 0 bases, and 18 bases separated the two germline ends. The CDR3 nucleotides are TGTGCCAGCAGACGCGCCTACGGACTTAGCTCCTACGAGCAGTACTTC. Protein sequence: CASRRAYGLSSYEQYF.

The chain joins TRBV30 to TRBJ1-6, with D maybe TRBD1 (6 bases). V lost 4 bases and J 10 bases, leaving 11 bases between the germline ends. The CDR3 is 12 residues long. The germline CDR1 and CDR2 sequences are GTSNPN and SVGIG (reference sequence). CDR3 sequence reads: CAWNRDSSPLHF. In nucleotides, the CDR3 is TGTGCCTGGAACAGGGACTCCTCACCCCTCCACTTT.

This rearrangement joins TRBV27 to TRBJ1-4; perhaps TRBD1 as D (5 bases). Trimming took 1 base from V and 7 from J, leaving 10 bases between them. This CDR3 comprises 14 residues. Germline CDR1 reads MNHEY; CDR2 reads SMNVEV (reference sequence). The CDR3 DNA follows: TGTGCCAGCAGTTTATGGGGCATCGGTGAAAAACTGTTTTTT. The encoded protein is CASSLWGIGEKLFF.

The chain links TRBV2 to TRBJ2-3; D could derive from TRBD1 or TRBD2 (6 bases each). Germline CDR1 reads SNHLY; CDR2 reads FYNNEI. This CDR3 is 14 amino acids long. The V and J ends lost 11 bases and 2 bases respectively, with 17 bases between them. The CDR3 loop is CAGQGGRITDTQYF. For the CDR3, the DNA is TGTGCCGGACAAGGGGGGCGAATCACAGATACGCAGTATTTT.

The gene calls are TRBV28 and TRBJ1-1, with D unclear. CDR1 and CDR2 (germline): MDHEN, SYDVKM. The CDR3 totals 13 residues. V shed 8 bases and J shed 2 bases, with 12 bases lying between them. CDR3 sequence reads: CASLWTANTEAFF. CDR3 in DNA: TGTGCCAGCCTCTGGACCGCAAACACTGAAGCTTTCTTT.

The V and J genes are TRBV29-1 and TRBJ2-5; the D gene could be TRBD1 or TRBD2 (5 bases each). Germline CDR1 is SQVTM and CDR2 is ANQGSEA. Trimming stripped 5 bases from V and 5 bases from J, with 18 bases between. CDR3 size: 14 residues. CDR3 sequence: CSVRDKSWGETQYF. CDR3 bases: TGCAGCGTTCGAGACAAATCGTGGGGGGAGACCCAGTACTTC.

This chain uses TRBV9 with TRBJ2-3; D is possibly TRBD2 (5 bases). Germline CDR1 SGDLS, CDR2 YYNGEE. The CDR3 loop spans 15 amino acids. V lost 0 bases, J lost 5 bases, and 13 bases lay in between. CDR3 region: CASSVAGVGGDTQYF. In DNA form, the CDR3 reads TGTGCCAGCAGCGTAGCCGGCGTCGGAGGAGATACGCAGTATTTT.

This rearrangement joins TRBV15 to TRBJ2-1, with a possible D match to TRBD1 (6 bases). The CDR3 has 15 residues. Per germline, CDR1 LNHNV and CDR2 YYDKDF (reference sequence). Trimming took 6 bases from V and 3 from J, leaving 15 bases between them. CDR3 nucleotide sequence: TGTGCCACCAGTGGCTCAGGGGCCCACTACAATGAGCAGTTCTTC. Encoded protein: CATSGSGAHYNEQFF.

This chain joins TRBV21-1 and TRBJ1-5; TRBD1 is the table's D call and was not checked against the DNA. TRBV21-1 is shown as a pseudogene. This CDR3 has 15 amino acids. The CDR3 is CASSTPGQAVQPQHF. Here the CDR3 DNA reads TGTGCCAGCAGCACTCCGGGACAGGCGGTTCAGCCCCAGCATTTT.

The rearrangement joins TRBV2 to TRBJ2-3; D may be TRBD1 or TRBD2 (5 bases each). V lost 1 base and J lost 0, with 14 bases in between. Germline V gene data show CDR1 as SNHLY and CDR2 as FYNNEI. The CDR3 totals 17 residues. The CDR3 spells CASSEGDGEWSTDTQYF. The DNA of the CDR3 is TGTGCCAGCAGTGAAGGGGACGGGGAATGGAGCACAGATACGCAGTATTTT.

The rearrangement joins TRBV19 to TRBJ2-1, with unresolved D. Germline V lookup: CDR1 LNHDA, CDR2 SQIVND (reference sequence). CDR3 length equals 11 residues. V was cut by 8 bases and J by 7 bases, with 9 bases left in between. The CDR3: CASWSRNEQFF. Written as DNA, the CDR3 is TGTGCCAGTTGGAGCCGAAATGAGCAGTTCTTC.

J is TRBJ1-1 and V is TRBV6-1; D possibly corresponds to TRBD1 (5 bases). CDR3 length: 14 residues. V gave up 2 bases and J gave up 0 bases, with 7 bases separating them. Germline V lookup: CDR1 MNHNS, CDR2 SASEGT. The CDR3 DNA is TGTGCCAGCAGTGAAATAGGGGTGAACACTGAAGCTTTCTTT. Translating it yields CASSEIGVNTEAFF.

A note on this clone: The sample has other DNA sequences that encode this CDR3 too. This chain uses TRBV5-1 with TRBJ1-1; TRBD1 might be the D (6 bases). V was shortened by 4 bases and J by 8 bases, with 12 bases between the two germline ends. The germline CDR1 and CDR2 sequences are SGHRS and YFSETQ. This CDR3 region has 12 residues. DNA of the CDR3: TGCGCCAGCAGCCTCCAGGGGACAGAAGCTTTCTTT. It yields the protein CASSLQGTEAFF.

This clone was counted ten times or more. The rearrangement joins TRBV6-5 to TRBJ1-4; D remains ambiguous. CDR3 length: 14 amino acids. With 0 bases removed from V and 3 bases from J, the gap between germline ends came to 5 bases. Germline CDR1 and CDR2: MNHEY and SVGAGI. The CDR3 loop reads CASSYSPANEKLFF. The CDR3 DNA sequence: TGTGCCAGCAGTTACTCCCCGGCTAATGAAAAACTGTTTTTT.